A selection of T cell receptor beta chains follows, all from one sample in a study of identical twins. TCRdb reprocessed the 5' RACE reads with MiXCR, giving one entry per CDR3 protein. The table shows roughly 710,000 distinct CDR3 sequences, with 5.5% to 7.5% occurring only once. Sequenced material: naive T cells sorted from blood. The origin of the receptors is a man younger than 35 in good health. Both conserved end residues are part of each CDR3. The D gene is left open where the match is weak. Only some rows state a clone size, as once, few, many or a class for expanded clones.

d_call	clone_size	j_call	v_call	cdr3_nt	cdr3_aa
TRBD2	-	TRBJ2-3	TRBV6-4	TGTGCCAGCACCTCACTAGCGGGGAGCACAGATACGCAGTATTTT	CASTSLAGSTDTQYF
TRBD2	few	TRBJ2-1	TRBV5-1	TGCGCCAGCAGTCATCCGGGACTAGCGGGAGGCCGAAATGAGCAGTTCTTC	CASSHPGLAGGRNEQFF
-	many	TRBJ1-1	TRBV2	TGTGCCAGCATAAGGGACGCAAACACTGAAGCTTTCTTT	CASIRDANTEAFF
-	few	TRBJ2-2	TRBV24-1	TGTGCCACCAGTGATTTGCGCGGGGCCCCCGGGGAGCTGTTTTTT	CATSDLRGAPGELFF
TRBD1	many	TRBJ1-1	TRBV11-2	TGTGCCAGCAGCTTAGACGACAGGGGAGGCACTGAAGCTTTCTTT	CASSLDDRGGTEAFF
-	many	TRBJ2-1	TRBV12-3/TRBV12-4	TGTGCCAGCAGCCAAGGGGTTAATGAGCAGTTCTTC	CASSQGVNEQFF
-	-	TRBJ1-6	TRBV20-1	TGCAGTGCTAGAGGGCAACATACAGGGAACTATAATTCACCCCTCCACTTT	CSARGQHTGNYNSPLHF
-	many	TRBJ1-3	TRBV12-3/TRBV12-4	TGTGCCAGCTACCGGGACTCTGGAAACACCATATATTTT	CASYRDSGNTIYF
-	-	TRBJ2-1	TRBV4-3	TGCGCCAGCAGCCAACTCACCACCCGGGGAAACGGGGGGCAGTTCTTC	CASSQLTTRGNGGQFF
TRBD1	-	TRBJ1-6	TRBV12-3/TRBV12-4	TGTGCCAGCAGGGGGACAGGGGGTTCACCCCTCCACTTT	CASRGTGGSPLHF
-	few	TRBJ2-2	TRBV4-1	TGCGCCAGCAGCCAGGAGGGAGTGAGGGCCGGGGAGCTGTTTTTT	CASSQEGVRAGELFF
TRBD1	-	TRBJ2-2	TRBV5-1	TGCGCCAGCAGCTTGTGGCAGGGGGTAAACGGGGAGCTGTTTTTT	CASSLWQGVNGELFF
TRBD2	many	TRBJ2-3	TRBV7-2	TGTGCCAGCAGCCCACCGGGGGGACCGGGTACGCAGTATTTT	CASSPPGGPGTQYF
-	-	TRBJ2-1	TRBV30	TGTGCCTGGTGTACCGGGACTTCATTCGATGAGCAGTTCTTC	CAWCTGTSFDEQFF
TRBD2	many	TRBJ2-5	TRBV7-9	TGTGCCAGCAGCGGGACTAGCGGGGGACAAGAGACCCAGTACTTC	CASSGTSGGQETQYF
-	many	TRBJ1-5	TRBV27	TGTGCCAGCAGGGGCAAAGTCCATCAGCCCCAGCATTTT	CASRGKVHQPQHF
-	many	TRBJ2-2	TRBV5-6	TGTGCCAGCAGCTCTTGGGGGCGGAGAGCGAACACCGGGGAGCTGTTTTTT	CASSSWGRRANTGELFF
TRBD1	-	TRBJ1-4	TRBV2	TGTGCCAGCCAGACAGGGGTGAATGAAAAACTGTTTTTT	CASQTGVNEKLFF
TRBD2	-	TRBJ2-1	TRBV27	TGTGCCAGCAGTCCGACTAGCGGGAGGGCCGTTTCTGAGCAGTTCTTC	CASSPTSGRAVSEQFF
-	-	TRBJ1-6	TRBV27	TGTGCCAGCAGTTTTAGTCAGGAGAATTCACCCCTCCACTTT	CASSFSQENSPLHF
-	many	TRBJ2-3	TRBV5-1	TGCGCCAGCAAGGCAGCCACAGATACGCAGTATTTT	CASKAATDTQYF
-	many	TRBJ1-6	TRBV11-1	TGTGCCAGCGGCTACGCTCGGGACCGAAGAACGGGCAATTCACCCCTCCACTTT	CASGYARDRRTGNSPLHF
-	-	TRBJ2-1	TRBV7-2	TGTGCCAGCAGCTGGGGGGCCCTCTCCGGGATCTACAATGAGCAGTTCTTC	CASSWGALSGIYNEQFF
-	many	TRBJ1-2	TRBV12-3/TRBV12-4	TGTGCCAGCAGTGGGGCAGGGAAGAGGGGATATGGCTACACCTTC	CASSGAGKRGYGYTF
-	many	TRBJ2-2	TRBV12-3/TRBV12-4	TGTGCCAGCGGTACTCAGGACACCGGGGAGCTGTTTTTT	CASGTQDTGELFF
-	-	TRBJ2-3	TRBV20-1	TGCAGTGCTAGAGTACGGAGCCGGGTAGATACGCAGTATTTT	CSARVRSRVDTQYF
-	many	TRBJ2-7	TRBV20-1	TGCAGTGCTAGAGATTACACAGGGTTATCCTACGAGCAGTACTTC	CSARDYTGLSYEQYF
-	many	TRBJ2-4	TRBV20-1	TGCAGTGCTAGGGCTTTAGCCAAAAACATTCAGTACTTC	CSARALAKNIQYF